Included here is one TCR beta chain sequence, with context. What it binds is not known. These data come from a study of T cell responses to AZD1222 COVID-19 vaccine. CDR1 and CDR2 from the germline V gene are LGHNA and YNFKEQ. Trimming took off 0 bases at V and 4 bases at J, with 9 bases between the two ends. The CDR3 consists of 14 residues. TCRdb's copy holds only in-frame clones and misses some; the assay was immunoSEQ multiplex PCR. The table includes about 27,000 clones, about 92% detected once. Study results and limitations: Donors were largely white British and mainly female; clonal diversity was possibly underestimated. Vaccine-related CD4 TCRs covered spike, predominating at 160-218 and 743-854. Reports say nearly half of spike-specific TCRs go after unmutated variant regions.

The clonotype originates from an adult who received the AZD1222 COVID-19 vaccine. Sequencing used peripheral blood, obtained 28 days after the second AZD1222 dose. This sequence joins TRBV4-2 and TRBJ1-1; unclear D gene. The CDR3 sequence is CASSQEDGSTEAFF. The DNA of the CDR3 is TGTGCCAGCAGCCAAGAAGATGGCAGCACTGAAGCTTTCTTT.